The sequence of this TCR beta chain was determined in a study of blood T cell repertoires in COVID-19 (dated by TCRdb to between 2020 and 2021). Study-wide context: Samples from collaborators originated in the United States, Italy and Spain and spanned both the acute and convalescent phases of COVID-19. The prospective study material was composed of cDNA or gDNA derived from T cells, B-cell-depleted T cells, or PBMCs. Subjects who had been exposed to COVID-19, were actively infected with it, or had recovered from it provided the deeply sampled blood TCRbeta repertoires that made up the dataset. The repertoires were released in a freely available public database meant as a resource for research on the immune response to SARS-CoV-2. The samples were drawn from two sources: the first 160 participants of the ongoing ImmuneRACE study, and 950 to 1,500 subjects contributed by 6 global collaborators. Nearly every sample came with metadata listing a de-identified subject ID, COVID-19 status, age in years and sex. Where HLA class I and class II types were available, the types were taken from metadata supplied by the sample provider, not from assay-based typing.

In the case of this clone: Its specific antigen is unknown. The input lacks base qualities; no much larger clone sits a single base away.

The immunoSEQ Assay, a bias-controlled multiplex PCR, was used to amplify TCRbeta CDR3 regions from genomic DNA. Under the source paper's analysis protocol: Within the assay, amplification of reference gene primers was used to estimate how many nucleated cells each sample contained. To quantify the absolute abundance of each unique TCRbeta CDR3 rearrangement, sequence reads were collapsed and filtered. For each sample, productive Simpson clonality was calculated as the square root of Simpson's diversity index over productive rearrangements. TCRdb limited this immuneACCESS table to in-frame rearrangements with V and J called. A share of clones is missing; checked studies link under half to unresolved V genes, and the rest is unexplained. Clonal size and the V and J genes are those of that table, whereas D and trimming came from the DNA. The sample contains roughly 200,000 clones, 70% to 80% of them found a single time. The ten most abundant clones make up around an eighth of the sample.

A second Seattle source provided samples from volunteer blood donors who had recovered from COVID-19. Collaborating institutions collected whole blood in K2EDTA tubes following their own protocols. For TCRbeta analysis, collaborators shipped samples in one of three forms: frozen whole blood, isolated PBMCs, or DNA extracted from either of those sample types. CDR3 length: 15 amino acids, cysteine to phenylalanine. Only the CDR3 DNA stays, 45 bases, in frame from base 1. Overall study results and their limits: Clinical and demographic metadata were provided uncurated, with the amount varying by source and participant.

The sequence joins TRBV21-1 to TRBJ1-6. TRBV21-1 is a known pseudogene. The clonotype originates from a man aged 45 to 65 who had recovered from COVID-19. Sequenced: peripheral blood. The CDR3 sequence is CASSLRGAADSPLHF. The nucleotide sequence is TGTGCCAGCAGCCTTCGGGGGGCTGCCGATTCACCCCTCCACTTT.